The 12 T cell receptor beta chains below come from one sample, sequenced in a study of regulatory T cells in long-lasting Graves disease (dated by TCRdb to about 2021). The time point label on this specimen signifies: newly diagnosed GD, antithyroid drugs for less than 3 months. For both TCR sequencing and RNA sequencing, RNA was extracted from PBMCs using TRIzol. Library creation used multiplex PCR. Sequencing was performed on an Illumina HiSeq 4000. CDR3 regions were amplified by Arm-PCR with iRepertoire HTBI primers to construct TCR beta libraries. TCRdb reworked the public reads: Q25 trimming with fastp, MiXCR clone assembly, productive beta chains retained. Each CDR3 protein appears once, grouped with its most common genes and DNA. The sample records 300,000 to 450,000 distinct CDR3 sequences, around 15% of which are singletons. The ten most abundant clones make up around a fifth of the sample.

Specimen: peripheral blood mononuclear cells (PBMCs), collected at new diagnosis, from a patient treated with antithyroid drugs. These receptors were obtained from a female donor with Graves disease.

This chain joins TRBV20-1 and TRBJ1-5; 9 bases map to TRBD1. The V gene end was trimmed by 3 bases and the J gene end by 8 bases; junction bases not matched to a gene: 8. Germline V CDR1 and CDR2: DFQATT, SNEGSKA (reference sequence). The CDR3 is 14 amino acids. The CDR3 bases are TGCAGTGCTAGTCCCGGGACAGGGATGAAGCCCCAGCATTTT. Translating gives CSASPGTGMKPQHF.

This clonotype was picked up many times. The chain joins TRBV2 to TRBJ1-4; 10 nucleotides align to TRBD1. Germline V lookup: CDR1 SNHLY, CDR2 FYNNEI. CDR3 length: 14 amino acids. J lost 8 bases, V lost 7 bases, and 7 bases had no gene match. CDR3 DNA sequence: TGTGCCAGCAATACCGGGACAGGGGACGAAAAACTGTTTTTT. It yields the protein CASNTGTGDEKLFF.

Only a few counts were recorded for this clonotype. The chain combines TRBV18 with TRBJ1-4, with TRBD1 matching over 9 bases. V lost 6 bases to trimming and J lost 7 bases; unmatched junction nucleotides: 9. The germline CDR1 and CDR2 sequences are KGHSH and LQKENI. The CDR3 loop spans 15 amino acids. Here the CDR3 reads CASSENRGLGEKLFF. In nucleotides, the CDR3 is TGTGCCAGCTCGGAGAACAGGGGGCTGGGTGAAAAACTGTTTTTT.

The gene calls are TRBV12-3 or TRBV12-4 and TRBJ2-1; a possible D gene is TRBD1 (6 bases). Trimming took 6 bases from V and 9 from J, leaving 27 bases between them. The CDR3 has 17 amino acids. The CDR3 loop is CASRPGWGPTNPREQFF. The CDR3 bases are TGTGCCAGCAGACCTGGATGGGGGCCCACGAATCCTCGTGAGCAGTTCTTC.

This clonotype was counted ten times or more. This chain uses TRBV6-5 with TRBJ2-1, with D possibly TRBD2 on 5 matching bases. Germline V gene lookup returns CDR1 MNHEY and CDR2 SVGAGI. Trimming cost V 6 bases and J 8 bases, with 14 bases left between them. CDR3 length: 13 residues. CDR3 in amino acids: CASSYVGIDEQFF. CDR3 in DNA: TGTGCCAGCAGCTACGTCGGGATCGATGAGCAGTTCTTC.

At least ten counts were recorded for this clonotype. V is TRBV10-3 and J is TRBJ2-7; D uncertain. Germline lookup yields CDR1 ENHRY and CDR2 SYGVKD. The CDR3 has 11 amino acids. V shed 6 bases and J shed 0 bases, with 3 bases lying between them. CDR3: CAISGSYEQYF. In nucleotides, the CDR3 is TGTGCCATCAGCGGCTCCTACGAGCAGTACTTC.

There are a few counts of this clonotype. At one end, the junction sequence differs from germline, possibly due to a read error. The rearrangement joins TRBV5-1 to TRBJ1-3; no clear D. There are 18 residues in the CDR3. CDR1 and CDR2 from the germline V gene are SGHRS and YFSETQ. CDR3 in amino acids: CASSLVPGSTSSGNTTYF. CDR3 nucleotides: TGCGCCAGCAGCTTGGTCCCAGGTTCCACCTCCTCTGGAAACACCACATATTTT.

The V call is TRBV27, the J call TRBJ1-5, with TRBD1 matching over 8 bases. The junction had 1 base not matched to a gene; V was cut back by 1 base and J by 2 bases. Germline lookup yields CDR1 MNHEY and CDR2 SMNVEV (reference sequence). The CDR3 covers 15 residues. CDR3 nucleotides: TGTGCCAGCAGTTTATTGGGACAGGGCAATCAGCCCCAGCATTTT. This encodes CASSLLGQGNQPQHF.

This clonotype has at least ten counts. V usage is TRBV2 and J usage is TRBJ2-5, with 10 bases lining up with TRBD1. The J call may be wrong; the DNA end is better matched by TRBJ2-1. This CDR3 has 18 residues. From germline, CDR1 is SNHLY and CDR2 FYNNEI. CDR3 nucleotides: TGTGCCAGCAGTGAACCCCTCGCCGGGACAGGGGTTTCCAATGAGCAGTTCTTC. Protein sequence: CASSEPLAGTGVSNEQFF.

This clonotype was picked up many times. The chain couples TRBV7-8 to TRBJ2-2, with D unclear. This CDR3 has 12 amino acids. Germline V gene data show CDR1 as SGHVS and CDR2 as FQNEAQ. V was clipped by 0 bases and J by 7 bases, with 3 bases between them. The CDR3 protein is CASSLAGGELFF. In DNA, the CDR3 is TGTGCCAGCAGCTTAGCGGGCGGGGAGCTGTTTTTT.

The chain couples TRBV5-6 to TRBJ1-2; no firm D call. The V end lost 6 bases, the J end lost 2 bases, and 8 bases lay between the germline ends. Germline lookup yields CDR1 SGHDT and CDR2 YYEEEE. There are 12 residues in the CDR3. CDR3 nucleotide sequence: TGTGCCAGCAAGCTTATAAACTATGGCTACACCTTC. This encodes CASKLINYGYTF.

This clonotype was counted at least ten times. The chain couples TRBV12-3 or TRBV12-4 to TRBJ1-1; D remains ambiguous. The length of the CDR3 is 12 residues. The germline V and J ends were trimmed by 3 bases and 5 bases, with 7 bases remaining between them. The CDR3 region has the DNA TGTGCCAGCAGTTTTCCCTGGACTGAAGCTTTCTTT. Translating gives CASSFPWTEAFF.